Detailed here is one TCR beta chain. As yet, its antigen is unknown. These data belong to a study of chemoradiotherapy in HPV16-positive cancers. Data came from immunoSEQ multiplex PCR; TCRdb stores just in-frame clones and leaves some out. The sample lists about 8,600 clones; over 70% were seen once. Study-level findings and limits: Functional assays defining HPV-specific T cells used only a couple of HPV16-positive patients. In HPV16-positive patients, HPV-responsive T-cell expansion tracked better recurrence-free survival. Candidate HPV-specific clones and E7-related TCR motifs grew in tumor during treatment.

With V trimmed by 11 bases and J by 7 bases, 7 bases remained unmatched. Germline CDR1 is LNHDA and CDR2 is SQIVND (reference sequence). The CDR3 length is 13 residues. V is TRBV19 and J is TRBJ1-5, with TRBD1 matching over 11 bases. Sample collection was performed from a patient who underwent chemoradiotherapy. This TCR was recovered from a human donor with HPV-associated anogenital cancer. Here the CDR3 DNA reads TGTGCCGCTGCGGGGACAGGGGGACAGCCCCAGCATTTT. As protein: CAAAGTGGQPQHF.